The rows below give T cell receptor beta chains drawn from one sample of a study of blood T cell repertoires in COVID-19. Assay used: immunoSEQ multiplex PCR; TCRdb lists only in-frame clones, some missing. The sample consists of over 85,000 clones, around nine tenths of them appearing once. Source material: peripheral blood. All receptors derive from a woman of 80 years or more with active COVID-19. Each CDR3 is given with its conserved first and last residue. A D gene is named only where the DNA matches it firmly. A clone size is listed for some rows: how often the clone was seen (once, few, many), or a class if it is expanded.

J,D,size,V,DNA,CDR3
TRBJ1-5,NA,NA,TRBV28,TGTGCCAGCAGCCTACAGGGCGGCAATCAGCCCCAGCATTTT,CASSLQGGNQPQHF
TRBJ2-7,TRBD2,NA,TRBV19,TGTGCCAGTAGCACTAGCGGGAGCCCGTCATACGAGCAGTACTTC,CASSTSGSPSYEQYF
TRBJ2-7,NA,NA,TRBV28,TGTGCCAGCAGTGCCTCGGGTGAGATTACCCTAGGCGAGCAGTACTTC,CASSASGEITLGEQYF
TRBJ2-1,TRBD2,once,TRBV5-1,TGCGCCAGCAGCAGAAGCGGGAGTAGATACAATGAGCAGTTCTTC,CASSRSGSRYNEQFF
TRBJ2-1,TRBD1,NA,TRBV7-2,TGTGCCAGCAGGTGGGACAGCCCCTACAATGAGCAGTTCTTC,CASRWDSPYNEQFF
TRBJ2-5,NA,NA,TRBV6-6,TGTGCCAGCAGTAACCGGGAAAGGGGGGAGACCCAGTACTTC,CASSNRERGETQYF
TRBJ2-3,TRBD2,NA,TRBV27,TGTGCCAGCAGTTTCGCGGGACTAGCGGGAGGTCAAACAGATACGCAGTATTTT,CASSFAGLAGGQTDTQYF
TRBJ2-7,NA,NA,TRBV21-1,TGTGCCAGCATCCAAACGGAGAGCGGTAATTTCGAGCAGTACTTC,CASIQTESGNFEQYF
TRBJ2-1,TRBD1,NA,TRBV5-8,TGTGCCAGCAGCTTGGAGGGGGCGACCTACAATGAGCAGTTCTTC,CASSLEGATYNEQFF
TRBJ2-7,TRBD2,NA,TRBV7-2,TGTGCCAGCAGCCCCCAGCTAGCGGGAGGGGGCGAGCAGTACTTC,CASSPQLAGGGEQYF
TRBJ2-3,TRBD1,NA,TRBV2,TGTGCCAGTAAAAAGGACAGGGGGCGGAAAGATACGCAGTATTTT,CASKKDRGRKDTQYF
TRBJ1-4,TRBD1,NA,TRBV7-9,TGTGCCAGCAGCTTCTCCATAGACAGGGGTTTTGAAAAACTGTTTTTT,CASSFSIDRGFEKLFF
TRBJ2-5,NA,NA,TRBV9,TGTGCCAGCAGCGTAGGTAGGACTGGGCTATTACAAGAGACCCAGTACTTC,CASSVGRTGLLQETQYF
TRBJ1-5,NA,NA,TRBV2,TGTGCCAGCAGTCCCTACAGGGACAATCAGCCCCAGCATTTT,CASSPYRDNQPQHF
TRBJ2-7,NA,NA,TRBV5-6,TGTGCCAGCAGCCTGCAAGGGACATTTAGGCGCGAGCAGTACTTC,CASSLQGTFRREQYF
TRBJ2-3,TRBD1,NA,TRBV19,TGTGCCAGTAGTATAGGGGACAGGCCCACAGATACGCAGTATTTT,CASSIGDRPTDTQYF
TRBJ2-7,NA,NA,TRBV27,TGTGCCAGCCACCCCTTGACAAGGAAGAACGAGCAGTACTTC,CASHPLTRKNEQYF
TRBJ1-4,NA,NA,TRBV11-2,TGTGCCAGCAGCCCCGGGCCGGAGGCTAATGAAAAACTGTTTTTT,CASSPGPEANEKLFF
TRBJ2-3,TRBD2,few,TRBV5-8,TGTGCCAGCAGCTTCGTAGGTAGCGGGAGTACACTGGGGACAGATACGCAGTATTTT,CASSFVGSGSTLGTDTQYF
TRBJ2-1,NA,NA,TRBV9,TGTGCCGGAATCCGCGGTTGTCGGGAAAGGAGGGTCAATGAGCAGTTCTTC,CAGIRGCRERRVNEQFF
TRBJ2-7,NA,NA,TRBV7-8,TGTGCCAGCAGCTTAACGGGGGAGCAGTACTTC,CASSLTGEQYF